The present T cell receptor (beta chain) was sequenced within a study of blood T cell repertoires in COVID-19. Sequencing used immunoSEQ multiplex PCR; TCRdb keeps in-frame clones, though not all of them. The sample has around 400,000 clones; roughly 87% are singletons. The TCR sequence derives from a woman aged 50 to 60 who had recovered from COVID-19. Sequenced material: PBMCs or T cells enriched from blood (not recorded which).

This CDR3 is CASSPGQGFLAGNTIYF. CDR3 sequence (DNA): TGCGCCAGCAGCCCGGGACAGGGGTTTTTAGCTGGAAACACCATATATTTT. The V and J genes are TRBV4-1 and TRBJ1-3, with 10 positions matching TRBD1. Trimming at V came to 4 bases and at J to 2 bases, leaving 8 bases not matched to a gene. The CDR3 is made up of 17 amino acids. Per germline, CDR1 MGHRA and CDR2 YSYEKL.